Sequencing of this TCR beta chain was carried out in a study of shared clonotypes between healthy human individuals (dated by TCRdb to 2018 to 2020). As for the study more broadly: The cohort included a few men and a couple of women between 18 and 49 years of age. For each donor, CD4 naive and CD4 memory were each given three plates, CD8 naive was given two plates, and CD8 memory was given one plate. To estimate repertoire size and how much clonotype sharing occurs between individuals, the study deeply sequenced the blood TCR repertoires of 5 or 6 healthy adults. To increase sequencing depth and limit assay-specific biases, different laboratories used diverse techniques to prepare libraries and sequence TCR repertoires. Per donor, leukapheresis produced somewhere between about 0.94 and 9 billion PBMCs.

Results the study describes overall, beyond this receptor: Compared with non-shared clonotypes, clonotypes shared by all four sorted-subset donors had higher generation probabilities. Across four donors, approximately 5% of naive CD4, over 3% of naive CD8, under 2.5% of memory CD4, and about 0.44% of memory CD8 clonotypes were shared. Pairwise subsampling led to the expectation that sequencing depth would affect the degree of clonotype sharing among donors. The genetic and exposure-history diversity represented was limited by the small number of donors. Sampling was restricted to blood, and TCR repertoires in tissues likely differ from the TCR repertoires found in blood. Estimated clonotype richness was generally larger for naive than for memory subsets. Incomplete sequencing was indicated by rarefaction of sorted-subset datasets, despite the large sequencing depth.

The donors were healthy, HIV-negative adults with no recently reported acute infections or vaccinations. Only Caucasian adults living in Nashville, Tennessee, USA were represented among the donors. CD4+ T cells were enriched by magnetic negative selection, after which naive cells were positively selected on CD45RA and the negative fraction was taken as the memory subset. Blood was obtained by leukapheresis, after which PBMCs were separated by Ficoll-Histopaque density gradient centrifugation and cryopreserved in liquid nitrogen vapor phase. Analytical flow cytometry was used to check the purity and quantity of every magnetically sorted T cell population. From each sorted fraction, genomic DNA was isolated and quantified by UV absorbance on a Nanodrop 2000c. Using the deep immunoSEQ assay, TCR CDR3 regions were amplified from genomic DNA by multiplex PCR. Genomic DNA extracted from each cell subset was distributed evenly over all wells of several immunoSEQ 96-well plates, and each plate served as one replicate. Each replicate PCR for sorted subsets received around 200 ng genomic DNA, equal to about 30,000 T cell genomes. Purified libraries were quantified with a Qubit 3.0 fluorometer, sized on a Bioanalyzer 2100, and re-quantified with the KAPA Library Quantification kit. A separate single-read 150-cycle Illumina NextSeq 550 flow cell was used to sequence each immunoSEQ 96-well plate. Under the source paper's analysis protocol: Because the immunoSEQ output included only junctional sequences and no quality scores, the filtering could not be the same as the filtering used for full-length reads. Sequences were annotated with PyIR, a Python wrapper for IgBLAST v1.9, and V/J genes and CDR3 were assigned using IMGT germline references. Reads were filtered out if the reads had weak V/J assignments (E-value above 1e-6), no CDR3, stop codons, out-of-frame junctions, or ambiguous translated residues. V3J clonotypes were defined as sequences sharing the same inferred V gene, J gene, and CDR3 amino acid sequence. Percentage overlap between repertoires was calculated by dividing the number of shared unique clonotypes by the size of the smaller repertoire. Three approaches were used to assess repertoire richness: RTK rarefaction, the Chao1 estimator, and Recon v2.1 estimates of unobserved clonotypes. For all TCRbeta clonotypes obtained by the gDNA method from a few donors, generation probabilities were computed with OLGA. TCRdb obtained this table from immuneACCESS and retained in-frame rearrangements with V and J assigned. These tables miss some clones; where compared with another copy, unresolved V genes account for less than half of the shortfall, and the remainder is unexplained. V, J and clone size reflect that table, while D and trimming were determined from the DNA. The sample table shows about 2.4 million clones, and roughly 93% are seen once. Approximately 0.35% of the sample goes to the ten largest clones.

Only one count was recorded for this clone. The antigen this receptor binds is unknown. Base qualities are not at hand, and no much larger clone is one base apart. This sample includes further DNA sequences coding for the same CDR3. Sample: naive CD4+ T cells from PBMCs. According to the study, the label for this sample's cell subset or site signals: CD45RA+ positively selected. The receptor was isolated from a man younger than 30 in good health. Some clones in this sample may be carry-over from other donors' samples.

The CDR3 sequence is CASSHNEQFF. The DNA reads TGTGCCAGCAGCCACAATGAGCAGTTCTTC. The chain links TRBV7-9 with TRBJ2-1, with the D gene not clear enough to name. Per the germline V gene (reference sequence), SEHNR is the CDR1 and FQNEAQ is the CDR2. Relative to germline, V is 5 bases shorter and J is 5 bases shorter, with 1 base between their ends. The CDR3 contains 10 residues, cysteine and phenylalanine counted. Only the CDR3 portion is preserved as DNA: 30 bases, with reading frame beginning at the first base. Here the CDR3 is joined to the reference TRBV7-9 and TRBJ2-1 genes, and the full variable domain is: DTGVSQNPRHKITKRGQNVTFRCDPISEHNRLYWYRQTLGQGPEFLTYFQNEAQLEKSRLLSDRFSAERPKGSFSTLEIQRTEQGDSAMYLCASSHNEQFFGPGTRLTVL.